The 5 T cell receptor beta chains below come from one sample, sequenced in a study of PD-L1 blockade in urothelial cancer. Sequencing was performed with immunoSEQ multiplex PCR; in TCRdb, only in-frame clones are kept and a portion is missing. The table records 30,000 or so clones, 65% to 90% of them present only once. The sequences come from PBMCs, collected around atezolizumab (anti-PD-L1) treatment. Receptors originate from a man between 60 and 75 years old with urothelial cancer.

V usage is TRBV2 and J usage is TRBJ1-1, with unresolved D. The V end lost 2 bases, the J end lost 0 bases, and 13 bases lay between the germline ends. This CDR3 contains 16 residues. Germline loops: CDR1 SNHLY, CDR2 FYNNEI. This chain's CDR3 is CASSEMMPGVNTEAFF. The CDR3 DNA reads TGTGCCAGCAGTGAAATGATGCCCGGGGTGAACACTGAAGCTTTCTTT.

J is TRBJ1-4 and V is TRBV28; the match to TRBD1 covers 8 bases. CDR3 size: 17 residues. Per germline, CDR1 MDHEN and CDR2 SYDVKM. V gave up 5 bases and J gave up 0 bases; unmatched junction bases: 8. In DNA, the CDR3 is TGTGCCAGCAGTCAACCGACAGGGGTTGCAACTAATGAAAAACTGTTTTTT. Its translation: CASSQPTGVATNEKLFF. Complete variable domain (other parts from reference TRBV28 and TRBJ1-4): DVKVTQSSRYLVKRTGEKVFLECVQDMDHENMFWYRQDPGLGLRLIYFSYDVKMKEKGDIPEGYSVSREKKERFSLILESASTNQTSMYLCASSQPTGVATNEKLFFGSGTQLSVL.

This clone appeared a single time. The chain uses TRBV5-1 and TRBJ1-2, with 9 bases matching TRBD1. The CDR3 extends over 14 amino acids. From germline, CDR1 is SGHRS and CDR2 YFSETQ. Losses at the gene ends were 5 bases for V and 4 bases for J; bases not matched to a gene: 6. CDR3 coding DNA: TGCGCCAGCAGTACGGGACAGGGCAGCTATGGCTACACCTTC. Amino acid sequence: CASSTGQGSYGYTF.

The chain uses TRBV18 and TRBJ1-4; D gene uncertain. Germline V gene sequence: CDR1 KGHSH, CDR2 LQKENI. Trimming took 4 bases from V and 8 from J, leaving 8 bases between them. The CDR3 has 12 residues. CDR3 protein: CASSLSVEKLFF. In DNA form, the CDR3 reads TGTGCCAGCTCACTTAGCGTCGAAAAACTGTTTTTT.

This sequence joins TRBV18 and TRBJ1-2, with TRBD1 identical over 9 bases. Germline lookup yields CDR1 KGHSH and CDR2 LQKENI. The CDR3 covers 13 residues. V was clipped by 0 bases and J by 12 bases; unmatched bases: 5. CDR3 in DNA: TGTGCCAGCTCACCACCGGGACAGGGTAGGCACACCTTC. This sequence encodes CASSPPGQGRHTF.